A single sample is the source of the 19 T cell receptor beta chains below, sequenced in a study of shared clonotypes between healthy human individuals. In the naive CD8 group, cells lacked CD45RO and were positively selected for CCR7, so terminally differentiated effector memory CD45RA+ cells were left out. Sequenced by immunoSEQ multiplex PCR; TCRdb stores in-frame clones only, minus some. This sample has about 610,000 clones; approximately 96% occur once, and the top ten carry 0.11%. Source material: naive CD8+ T cells sorted from blood. These receptors came from a woman aged 25-40 years in good health.

This chain links TRBV6-5 with TRBJ2-4; the D call may be TRBD1 or TRBD2 (5 bases each). This CDR3 has 16 amino acids. CDR1 is MNHEY, CDR2 SVGAGI, per germline. The V and J ends lost 0 bases and 0 bases respectively, with 9 bases between them. DNA of the CDR3: TGTGCCAGCAGTTACTCGAGGGGAATAGCCAAAAACATTCAGTACTTC. Its translation is CASSYSRGIAKNIQYF.

Regarding this clone: Additional DNA sequences in this sample encode the identical CDR3. V and J are TRBV5-6 and TRBJ1-1; no definite D call. The V gene's germline CDR1 is SGHDT and CDR2 YYEEEE. Trimming removed 0 bases at V and 0 bases at J, with 3 bases between. The CDR3 loop spans 13 amino acids. DNA for the CDR3: TGTGCCAGCAGCTTGGGCTTGAACACTGAAGCTTTCTTT. It codes for CASSLGLNTEAFF.

The rearrangement uses TRBV9 and TRBJ2-3; D might be TRBD1 or TRBD2, each matching 5 bases. Germline values: CDR1 SGDLS, CDR2 YYNGEE. The CDR3 has 15 amino acids. Trimming left V 3 bases short and J 2 bases short, with 13 bases between. DNA of the CDR3: TGTGCCAGCAGCGGAGTCGGGGCCTACACAGATACGCAGTATTTT. Residues: CASSGVGAYTDTQYF.

This clone has a single count. The same CDR3 also results from other DNA sequences found in this sample. The rearrangement uses TRBV6-5 and TRBJ2-7; D not certain. CDR3 size: 13 residues. The V and J ends lost 0 bases and 3 bases respectively, with 6 bases between them. The germline CDR1 and CDR2 sequences are MNHEY and SVGAGI. This chain's CDR3 is CASSYSGSYEQYF. The CDR3 DNA sequence: TGTGCCAGCAGTTACTCGGGCAGCTACGAGCAGTACTTC.

This rearrangement joins TRBV28 to TRBJ2-7; TRBD2 matches 7 bases. J gave up 2 bases and V 6 bases, and 16 bases lay outside the gene matches. Germline lookup yields CDR1 MDHEN and CDR2 SYDVKM. CDR3 size: 17 residues. DNA for the CDR3: TGTGCCAGCAGCCTTACCCCCTTTAGCGGGTCAGCCTACGAGCAGTACTTC. Amino acids: CASSLTPFSGSAYEQYF. Looking up the rest from reference TRBV28 and TRBJ2-7 gives the full variable domain: DVKVTQSSRYLVKRTGEKVFLECVQDMDHENMFWYRQDPGLGLRLIYFSYDVKMKEKGDIPEGYSVSREKKERFSLILESASTNQTSMYLCASSLTPFSGSAYEQYFGPGTRLTVT.

The rearrangement joins TRBV27 to TRBJ2-6; TRBD2 aligns across 11 bases. Germline V gene lookup returns CDR1 MNHEY and CDR2 SMNVEV (reference sequence). The CDR3 has 19 residues. J lost 2 bases, V lost 6 bases, and 12 bases had no gene match. The CDR3 here is CASSPIAGGHLTGANVLTF. The CDR3 bases are TGTGCCAGCAGCCCAATAGCGGGAGGGCACCTAACTGGGGCCAACGTCCTGACTTTC.

The chain is built from TRBV15 and TRBJ2-7; D possibly matches TRBD1 or TRBD2 (5 bases each). This CDR3 has 14 amino acids. CDR1 and CDR2 from the germline V gene are LNHNV and YYDKDF (reference sequence). The V end lost 5 bases, the J end lost 0 bases, and 11 bases lay between the germline ends. The CDR3 DNA reads TGTGCCACCAGCCCGGTGGGGGACTCCTACGAGCAGTACTTC. Protein: CATSPVGDSYEQYF. The full variable domain, rest sourced from reference TRBV15 and TRBJ2-7, is DAMVIQNPRYQVTQFGKPVTLSCSQTLNHNVMYWYQQKSSQAPKLLFHYYDKDFNNEADTPDNFQSRRPNTSFCFLDIRSPGLGDTAMYLCATSPVGDSYEQYFGPGTRLTVT.

The chain has TRBV7-9 and TRBJ2-5, with D possibly matching TRBD1 (5 bases). V shed 5 bases and J shed 2 bases, with 15 bases lying between them. Germline lookup yields CDR1 SEHNR and CDR2 FQNEAQ (reference sequence). The CDR3 is 15 amino acids. Here the CDR3 DNA reads TGTGCCAGCAGCCCCACTTGGGGCGATCAAGAGACCCAGTACTTC. It encodes CASSPTWGDQETQYF.

V usage is TRBV19 and J usage is TRBJ2-1, with 9 nucleotides matching TRBD2. The CDR3 sequence is 16 residues long. From germline, CDR1 is LNHDA and CDR2 SQIVND (reference sequence). The trim removed 2 bases at V and 7 bases at J, leaving 9 bases unmatched. Here the CDR3 DNA reads TGTGCCAGTAGTATAATCGGCGGGAGGGTGGCTAATGAGCAGTTCTTC. As protein: CASSIIGGRVANEQFF.

The chain combines TRBV9 with TRBJ2-7; 7 positions agree with TRBD1. The trim removed 4 bases at V and 2 bases at J, leaving 3 bases unmatched. Germline V gene data show CDR1 as SGDLS and CDR2 as YYNGEE. There are 13 residues in the CDR3. The CDR3 coding sequence is TGTGCCAGCAGCCGGGACAGTACCTACGAGCAGTACTTC. Its translation: CASSRDSTYEQYF.

Only one count was recorded for this clone. This rearrangement joins TRBV19 to TRBJ2-1; the match to TRBD2 covers 7 bases. The CDR3 is 16 residues long. Germline assignment: CDR1 LNHDA and CDR2 SQIVND (reference sequence). J lost 1 base, V lost 8 bases, and 11 bases had no gene match. The CDR3 reads CASGGLAGASYNEQFF. CDR3 nucleotide sequence: TGTGCCAGTGGGGGGTTGGCGGGAGCGTCCTACAATGAGCAGTTCTTC. The full variable domain, completed using reference TRBV19 and TRBJ2-1, is DGGITQSPKYLFRKEGQNVTLSCEQNLNHDAMYWYRQDPGQGLRLIYYSQIVNDFQKGDIAEGYSVSREKKESFPLTVTSAQKNPTAFYLCASGGLAGASYNEQFFGPGTRLTVL.

With regard to this clone: Additional DNA sequences in this sample encode the identical CDR3. CDR3 sequence reads: CASSYGTSGYNEQFF. The CDR3 region has the DNA TGTGCCAGCAGTTACGGGACTAGCGGATACAATGAGCAGTTCTTC. The chain carries TRBV6-5 and TRBJ2-1; 11 nucleotides line up with TRBD2. The CDR3 is 15 residues long. With V trimmed by 2 bases and J by 4 bases, 1 base remained unmatched. Per germline, CDR1 MNHEY and CDR2 SVGAGI.

The V call is TRBV5-1, the J call TRBJ2-7, with TRBD2 matching over 9 bases. With 2 bases clipped from V and 8 bases from J, the junction kept 11 bases outside the gene matches. This CDR3 is 15 amino acids long. Germline CDR1 SGHRS, CDR2 YFSETQ. The CDR3, as DNA: TGCGCCAGCAGCTTCGCTAGCGGGAACCCCCCACAGCAGTACTTC. This codes for CASSFASGNPPQQYF.

This chain connects TRBV9 to TRBJ2-5, with 7 bases identical to TRBD2. The CDR3 covers 17 residues. From germline, CDR1 is SGDLS and CDR2 YYNGEE. J lost 5 bases, V lost 2 bases, and 15 bases had no gene match. In DNA form, the CDR3 reads TGTGCCAGCAGCGTTTGGGCTAGCGGAACGTTTACGGAGACCCAGTACTTC. It specifies CASSVWASGTFTETQYF.

This sequence joins TRBV7-7 and TRBJ2-3; maybe TRBD2 (6 bases). V was pared by 1 base and J by 3 bases, with 20 bases between. The CDR3 covers 18 residues. From germline, CDR1 is SSHAT and CDR2 FNYEAQ (reference sequence). In nucleotides, the CDR3 is TGTGCCAGCAGCTTAGAACCGAAGATGGGAGGAGGGACAGATACGCAGTATTTT. Translation gives CASSLEPKMGGGTDTQYF.

This chain joins TRBV25-1 and TRBJ2-5, with 7 bases fitting TRBD2. This CDR3 is 15 amino acids long. Trimming took 5 bases from V and 2 from J; bases not matched to a gene: 8. Germline V gives CDR1 MGHDK, CDR2 SYGVNS. The CDR3 DNA sequence: TGTGCCAGCAGTCCTCAAGGACTAGATCAAGAGACCCAGTACTTC. Its protein is CASSPQGLDQETQYF.

This rearrangement joins TRBV27 to TRBJ2-4; TRBD2 matches 7 bases. The length of the CDR3 is 16 residues. V shed 6 bases, J shed 1 base, and the junction held 9 bases outside the gene matches. CDR1 and CDR2 from the germline V gene are MNHEY and SMNVEV (reference sequence). In nucleotides, the CDR3 is TGTGCCAGCAGCCCCTCGGCGGGGGAGGCCAAAAACATTCAGTACTTC. The encoded protein is CASSPSAGEAKNIQYF.

The chain recombines TRBV28 with TRBJ1-2, with D hard to call. The germline gives CDR1 MDHEN, CDR2 SYDVKM. V was cut by 0 bases and J by 0 bases, with 11 bases left in between. This CDR3 has 16 amino acids. The CDR3 reads CASSLWSDGANYGYTF. CDR3 coding DNA: TGTGCCAGCAGTTTATGGTCGGACGGAGCTAACTATGGCTACACCTTC.

This chain joins TRBV10-2 and TRBJ2-1; TRBD2 matches at 11 bases. Germline trimming cut 4 bases from V and 7 bases from J; bases unmatched to any gene: 6. This CDR3 has 15 amino acids. Germline values: CDR1 WSHSY, CDR2 SAAADI. The CDR3 coding sequence is TGCGCCAGCAGTGGAGCCAGACTAGCGGGGAATGAGCAGTTCTTC. Its protein is CASSGARLAGNEQFF.